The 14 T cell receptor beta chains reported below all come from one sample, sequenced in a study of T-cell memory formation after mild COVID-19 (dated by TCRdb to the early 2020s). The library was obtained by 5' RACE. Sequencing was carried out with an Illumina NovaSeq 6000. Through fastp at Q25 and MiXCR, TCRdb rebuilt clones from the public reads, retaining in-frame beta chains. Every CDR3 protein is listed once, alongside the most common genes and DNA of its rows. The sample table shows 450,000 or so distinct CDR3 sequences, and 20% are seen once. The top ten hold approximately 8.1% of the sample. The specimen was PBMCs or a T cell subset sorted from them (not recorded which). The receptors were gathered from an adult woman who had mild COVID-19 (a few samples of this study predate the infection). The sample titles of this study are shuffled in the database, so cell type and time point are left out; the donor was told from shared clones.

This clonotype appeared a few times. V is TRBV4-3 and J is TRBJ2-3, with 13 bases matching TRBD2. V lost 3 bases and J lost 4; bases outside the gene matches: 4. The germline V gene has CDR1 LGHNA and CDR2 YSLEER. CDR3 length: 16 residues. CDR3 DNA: TGCGCCAGCAGCCAGACTAGCGGGAGGCCCTCAGATACGCAGTATTTT. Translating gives CASSQTSGRPSDTQYF.

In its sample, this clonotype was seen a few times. The CDR3 nucleotides are TGTGCCAGCAGCTTCGCGCAGGGGGCAACCTACGAGCAGTACTTC. Its protein product is CASSFAQGATYEQYF. V gene TRBV7-9 combines with J gene TRBJ2-7, with 8 bases fitting TRBD1. The CDR3 totals 15 residues. Germline CDR1 and CDR2: SEHNR and FQNEAQ (reference sequence). Unmatched junction bases numbered 6, after V lost 3 bases and J lost 2 bases.

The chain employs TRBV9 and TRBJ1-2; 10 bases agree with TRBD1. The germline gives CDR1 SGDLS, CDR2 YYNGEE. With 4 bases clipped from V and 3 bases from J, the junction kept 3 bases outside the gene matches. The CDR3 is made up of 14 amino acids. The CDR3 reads CASSPTGGDYGYTF. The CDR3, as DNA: TGTGCCAGCAGCCCGACAGGGGGCGACTATGGCTACACCTTC.

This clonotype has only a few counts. The CDR3 loop reads CASSFRFGGVGHNEQFF. Here the CDR3 DNA reads TGTGCCAGCAGTTTCCGTTTTGGGGGAGTCGGTCACAATGAGCAGTTCTTC. The chain links TRBV12-3 or TRBV12-4 to TRBJ2-1; D may be TRBD1 or TRBD2 (5 bases each). V was cut by 3 bases and J by 5 bases, with 20 bases left in between. The CDR3 loop spans 17 amino acids.

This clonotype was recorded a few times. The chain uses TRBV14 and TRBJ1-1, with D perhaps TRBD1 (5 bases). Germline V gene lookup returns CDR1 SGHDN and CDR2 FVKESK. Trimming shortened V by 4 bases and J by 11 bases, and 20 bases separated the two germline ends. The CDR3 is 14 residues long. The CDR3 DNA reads TGTGCCAGCAGCCTAACCCGGGACGGCCTTAGGGCTTTCTTT. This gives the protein CASSLTRDGLRAFF.

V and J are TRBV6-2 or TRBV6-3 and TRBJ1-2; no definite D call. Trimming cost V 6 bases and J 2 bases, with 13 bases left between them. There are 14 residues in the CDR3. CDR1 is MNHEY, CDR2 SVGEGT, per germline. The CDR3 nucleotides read TGTGCCAGCAGATTAACGACTGGAAACTATGGCTACACCTTC. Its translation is CASRLTTGNYGYTF.

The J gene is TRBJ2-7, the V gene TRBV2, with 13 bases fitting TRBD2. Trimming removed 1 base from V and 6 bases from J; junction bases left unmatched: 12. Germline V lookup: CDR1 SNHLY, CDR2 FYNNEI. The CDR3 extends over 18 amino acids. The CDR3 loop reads CASSEDIGLAGEGCEQYF. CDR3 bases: TGTGCCAGCAGTGAAGATATCGGACTAGCGGGAGAGGGGTGCGAGCAGTACTTC.

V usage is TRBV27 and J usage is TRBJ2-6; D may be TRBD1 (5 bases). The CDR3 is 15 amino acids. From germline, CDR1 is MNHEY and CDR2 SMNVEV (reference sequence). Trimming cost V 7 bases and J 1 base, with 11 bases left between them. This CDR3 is CASKGVESGANVLTF. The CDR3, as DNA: TGTGCCAGCAAAGGGGTGGAATCTGGGGCCAACGTCCTGACTTTC. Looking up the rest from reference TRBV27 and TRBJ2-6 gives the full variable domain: EAQVTQNPRYLITVTGKKLTVTCSQNMNHEYMSWYRQDPGLGLRQIYYSMNVEVTDKGDVPEGYKVSRKEKRNFPLILESPSPNQTSLYFCASKGVESGANVLTFGAGSRLTVL.

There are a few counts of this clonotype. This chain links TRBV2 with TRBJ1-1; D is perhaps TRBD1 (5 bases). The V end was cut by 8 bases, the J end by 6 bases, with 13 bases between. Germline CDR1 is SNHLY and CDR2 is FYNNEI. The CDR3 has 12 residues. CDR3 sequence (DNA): TGTGCCAGCCTAAGGTCGGGGGCTGAAGCTTTCTTT. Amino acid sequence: CASLRSGAEAFF.

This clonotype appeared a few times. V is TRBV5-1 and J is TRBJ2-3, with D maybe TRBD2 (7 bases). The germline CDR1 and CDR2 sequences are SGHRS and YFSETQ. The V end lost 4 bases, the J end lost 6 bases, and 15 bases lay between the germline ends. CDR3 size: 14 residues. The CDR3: CASSIDGGADTQYF. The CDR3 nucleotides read TGCGCCAGCAGCATCGATGGGGGGGCCGATACGCAGTATTTT. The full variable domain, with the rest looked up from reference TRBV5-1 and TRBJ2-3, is KAGVTQTPRYLIKTRGQQVTLSCSPISGHRSVSWYQQTPGQGLQFLFEYFSETQRNKGNFPGRFSGRQFSNSRSEMNVSTLELGDSALYLCASSIDGGADTQYFGPGTRLTVL.

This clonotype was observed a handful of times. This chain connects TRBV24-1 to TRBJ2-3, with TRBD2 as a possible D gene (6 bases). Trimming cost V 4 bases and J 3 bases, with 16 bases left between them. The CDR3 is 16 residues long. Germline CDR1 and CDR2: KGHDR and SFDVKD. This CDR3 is CATSDPGEANTDTQYF. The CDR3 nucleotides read TGTGCCACCAGTGACCCTGGGGAGGCTAATACAGATACGCAGTATTTT.

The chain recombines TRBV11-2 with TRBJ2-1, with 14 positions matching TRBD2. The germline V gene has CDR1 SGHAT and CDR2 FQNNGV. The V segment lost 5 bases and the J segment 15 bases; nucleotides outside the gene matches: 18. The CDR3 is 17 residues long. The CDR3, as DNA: TGTGCCAGCAGCCAAACTCGGACTAGCGGGGGGCAGTCCGTACGGTTCTTC. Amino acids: CASSQTRTSGGQSVRFF.

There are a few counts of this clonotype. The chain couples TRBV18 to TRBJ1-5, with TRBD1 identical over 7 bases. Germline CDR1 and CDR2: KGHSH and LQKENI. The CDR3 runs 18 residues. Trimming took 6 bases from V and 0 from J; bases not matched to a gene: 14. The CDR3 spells CASSPAQGVLVSNQPQHF. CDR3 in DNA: TGTGCCAGCTCCCCCGCGCAGGGGGTGTTGGTTAGCAATCAGCCCCAGCATTTT. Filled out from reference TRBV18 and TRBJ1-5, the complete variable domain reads NAGVMQNPRHLVRRRGQEARLRCSPMKGHSHVYWYRQLPEEGLKFMVYLQKENIIDESGMPKERFSAEFPKEGPSILRIQQVVRGDSAAYFCASSPAQGVLVSNQPQHFGDGTRLSIL.

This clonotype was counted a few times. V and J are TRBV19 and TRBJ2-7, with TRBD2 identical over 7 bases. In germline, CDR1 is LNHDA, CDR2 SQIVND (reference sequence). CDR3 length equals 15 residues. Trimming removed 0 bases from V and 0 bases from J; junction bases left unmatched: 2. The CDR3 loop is CASSIDRGSSYEQYF. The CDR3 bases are TGTGCCAGTAGTATAGATCGCGGGAGCTCCTACGAGCAGTACTTC.